Below, one TCR beta chain is given with its context. Its antigen specificity is not known. No per-base quality is available; no much larger clone lies one base away. The library was generated by RT-PCR. Sequencing was carried out with an Illumina HiSeq 2500. Through fastp at Q25 and MiXCR, TCRdb rebuilt clones from the public reads, retaining in-frame beta chains. Rows merge per CDR3 protein into single entries with the most common DNA and genes. Within this sample are about 650,000 distinct CDR3 sequences, with about a sixth of them counted one time only. The ten largest clonotypes hold 9.5% to 13% of the sample. These data originate in a study of response to subunit inactivated influenza vaccine listed by TCRdb under 2018. About the investigation overall: Deep quantitative T cell receptor repertoire profiling was used in the study to track responses to a trivalent subunit inactivated influenza vaccine.

Relative to germline, V is missing 2 bases and J is missing 8 bases, with 7 bases of the junction outside any gene match. CDR1 and CDR2 are read off the germline V gene as MNHEY and SVGEGT. Its CDR3 holds 16 amino acids, cysteine through phenylalanine. CDR3 DNA only is kept here, 48 bases in frame from base 1. What the research found in general, with its limitations: The authors proposed that each seasonal influenza vaccination may bring in only a limited number of new T cells.

Sequencing was performed on PBMCs from blood, taken 11 to 12 days after vaccination. The TCR originated in a man in his fifties or sixties who received an inactivated influenza vaccine. Donor details come from another sample of the same person, matched by shared clones. Recombination linked TRBV6-2 or TRBV6-3 to TRBJ2-1, with 12 bases aligning to TRBD2. The CDR3 here reads CASSYPPSGRAHEQFF. In nucleotides, the sequence is TGTGCCAGCAGTTACCCCCCTAGCGGGAGGGCCCATGAGCAGTTCTTC.